A selection of T cell receptor beta chains follows, all from one sample in a study of blood T cell repertoires in COVID-19. Method: immunoSEQ multiplex PCR; TCRdb's copy keeps in-frame clones and lacks some. The data show about 200,000 clones, roughly nine tenths seen once. The sequenced sample consisted of PBMCs or T cells enriched from blood (not recorded which). The receptor set was obtained from a woman aged 25 to 39 who had recovered from COVID-19. CDR3s leave out the opening cysteine and the closing phenylalanine or tryptophan. The D gene is left open where the match is weak. Expanded clones get a size class; other rows say once, few or many, or leave the size out.

J | V | D | size | length | CDR3
TRBJ2-3 | TRBV19 | NA | once | 12 | ASSMRGSTDTQY
TRBJ1-3 | TRBV5-6 | NA | NA | 14 | ASSEPTEDSGNTIY
TRBJ2-2 | TRBV7-9 | TRBD1 | NA | 14 | ASSAPGQGATGELF
TRBJ2-3 | TRBV5-4 | TRBD2 | NA | 13 | ASSSGLAGLDTQY
TRBJ1-4 | TRBV9 | NA | NA | 13 | ASSVQGRFNEKLF
TRBJ1-2 | TRBV7-2 | NA | few | 11 | ASKEGEPYGYT
TRBJ2-1 | TRBV15 | TRBD1 | NA | 14 | ATSDHRDRGRNEQF
TRBJ1-1 | TRBV6-2/TRBV6-3 | NA | NA | 14 | ASSLGLSGMNTEAF
TRBJ2-7 | TRBV7-9 | TRBD2 | NA | 15 | ASSRRLAGEGPYEQY
TRBJ2-7 | TRBV14 | TRBD1 | NA | 12 | ASSRDRNSYEQY
TRBJ2-7 | TRBV9 | TRBD2 | NA | 12 | ASGPGLPSYEQY
TRBJ1-1 | TRBV3-1/TRBV3-2 | NA | few | 11 | ASSYRETTEAF
TRBJ2-7 | TRBV23-1 | NA | NA | 16 | ASSPQAALPPVSYEQY
TRBJ1-1 | TRBV5-1 | TRBD1 | NA | 13 | ASSLGQGGHTEAF
TRBJ2-3 | TRBV6-6 | NA | NA | 18 | ASSSLPPTMSGGSTDTQY
TRBJ1-3 | TRBV6-5 | NA | NA | 13 | ASSYSKGAGNTIY
TRBJ2-5 | TRBV7-3 | NA | NA | 12 | ASSLIGGQETQY
TRBJ1-1 | TRBV29-1 | NA | NA | 11 | SVESGYGTEAF
TRBJ2-1 | TRBV9 | NA | NA | 12 | ASSLSGIYNEQF
TRBJ2-5 | TRBV19 | TRBD2 | NA | 13 | ASRLERGNQETQY
TRBJ1-2 | TRBV6-2/TRBV6-3 | TRBD1 | NA | 13 | ASSRSRDRGRGYT
TRBJ2-7 | TRBV29-1 | NA | NA | 13 | SVDNPDSQSYEQY
TRBJ2-5 | TRBV28 | TRBD1 | NA | 13 | ASRTNRGRVETQY
TRBJ2-2 | TRBV14 | NA | once | 11 | ASSQSPSVELF
TRBJ2-1 | TRBV11-3 | NA | NA | 10 | ASSLGRGEQF
TRBJ1-2 | TRBV7-9 | NA | NA | 12 | ASSPTGPGYGYT
TRBJ1-5 | TRBV7-2 | NA | NA | 12 | ASSLGTVNQPQH
TRBJ1-1 | TRBV18 | TRBD1 | NA | 11 | ASSSDRVAEAF
TRBJ2-7 | TRBV9 | NA | few | 12 | ASSVGTLSYEQY
TRBJ2-2 | TRBV7-8 | TRBD2 | NA | 14 | ASSYRGGADTGELF
TRBJ1-4 | TRBV9 | NA | NA | 12 | ASSVGGANEKLF
TRBJ2-1 | TRBV6-2/TRBV6-3 | TRBD1 | NA | 11 | ASSATGYNEQF
TRBJ2-3 | TRBV28 | NA | NA | 14 | ASPPTGVGSTDTQY
TRBJ2-4 | TRBV4-3 | NA | NA | 12 | ASSLRQAGNIQY
TRBJ1-5 | TRBV27 | NA | NA | 13 | ASSFYPPRGQPQH
TRBJ1-2 | TRBV2 | NA | NA | 12 | ASSPRVTDYGYT
TRBJ1-1 | TRBV10-3 | TRBD1 | NA | 12 | AISAGGSDTEAF
TRBJ2-3 | TRBV6-5 | NA | few | 13 | ASSQLLAPGDTQY
TRBJ2-7 | TRBV2 | TRBD2 | NA | 12 | ASSVRGGPYEQY
TRBJ2-3 | TRBV6-2/TRBV6-3 | NA | NA | 14 | ASSRIRRTSTDTQY
TRBJ1-2 | TRBV5-4 | TRBD1 | NA | 9 | ASSGTVGYT
TRBJ2-2 | TRBV7-3 | TRBD1 | NA | 13 | ASSPGTGREGELF
TRBJ2-3 | TRBV7-9 | NA | NA | 13 | ASSTNRVGTDTQY
TRBJ1-3 | TRBV28 | NA | NA | 13 | ASIEQEQARNTIY
TRBJ1-2 | TRBV5-4 | TRBD1 | NA | 12 | ASSLRQGNYGYT
TRBJ1-2 | TRBV11-2 | TRBD1 | NA | 10 | ASSGTGEGYT
TRBJ2-4 | TRBV27 | TRBD1 | NA | 14 | ASSLGTGAAKNIQY
TRBJ1-1 | TRBV7-9 | NA | NA | 12 | ASSLQGRNTEAF
TRBJ1-1 | TRBV27 | NA | NA | 11 | ASIGGMNTEAF
TRBJ1-6 | TRBV5-1 | NA | NA | 15 | ASSLEPMSSYNSPLH
TRBJ1-2 | TRBV3-1/TRBV3-2 | NA | NA | 11 | ASSQAPGGGYT
TRBJ2-7 | TRBV10-3 | TRBD1 | NA | 11 | AIKRTGGHEQY
TRBJ1-2 | TRBV9 | NA | NA | 13 | ASSVGQGANYGYT
TRBJ1-5 | TRBV6-5 | NA | NA | 11 | ASSLAVKQPQH